This T cell receptor beta chain was observed in a study of radiation and T cells in renal cell carcinoma. The protocol was immunoSEQ multiplex PCR, while the TCRdb copy is restricted to in-frame clones and leaves out a portion. The sample has about 120,000 clones; 81% are singletons. Broader study findings: From baseline, blood top tumor clonotypes peaked at 2 weeks post-radiation.

Time point of the sample: blood 2 weeks post-SBRT. As to treatment: 15 Gy SBRT to primary tumor, nephrectomy 4 weeks later. Comments on this clone: Antigen specificity is unknown.

V was cut by 2 bases and J by 0 bases, with 17 bases left in between. Germline V gene sequence: CDR1 SGHVS, CDR2 FQNEAQ. The CDR3 length is 18 residues. The V and J genes are TRBV7-8 and TRBJ2-1, with D possibly being TRBD2 (5 bases). The specimen comprised blood, sampled from a patient whose treatment included radiotherapy and nephrectomy. The source of this sequence is a man aged 50 or older with renal cell carcinoma. The CDR3 region is CASSLQAGSVSSYNEQFF. CDR3 in DNA: TGTGCCAGCAGCTTACAAGCAGGTAGCGTGAGCTCCTACAATGAGCAGTTCTTC.